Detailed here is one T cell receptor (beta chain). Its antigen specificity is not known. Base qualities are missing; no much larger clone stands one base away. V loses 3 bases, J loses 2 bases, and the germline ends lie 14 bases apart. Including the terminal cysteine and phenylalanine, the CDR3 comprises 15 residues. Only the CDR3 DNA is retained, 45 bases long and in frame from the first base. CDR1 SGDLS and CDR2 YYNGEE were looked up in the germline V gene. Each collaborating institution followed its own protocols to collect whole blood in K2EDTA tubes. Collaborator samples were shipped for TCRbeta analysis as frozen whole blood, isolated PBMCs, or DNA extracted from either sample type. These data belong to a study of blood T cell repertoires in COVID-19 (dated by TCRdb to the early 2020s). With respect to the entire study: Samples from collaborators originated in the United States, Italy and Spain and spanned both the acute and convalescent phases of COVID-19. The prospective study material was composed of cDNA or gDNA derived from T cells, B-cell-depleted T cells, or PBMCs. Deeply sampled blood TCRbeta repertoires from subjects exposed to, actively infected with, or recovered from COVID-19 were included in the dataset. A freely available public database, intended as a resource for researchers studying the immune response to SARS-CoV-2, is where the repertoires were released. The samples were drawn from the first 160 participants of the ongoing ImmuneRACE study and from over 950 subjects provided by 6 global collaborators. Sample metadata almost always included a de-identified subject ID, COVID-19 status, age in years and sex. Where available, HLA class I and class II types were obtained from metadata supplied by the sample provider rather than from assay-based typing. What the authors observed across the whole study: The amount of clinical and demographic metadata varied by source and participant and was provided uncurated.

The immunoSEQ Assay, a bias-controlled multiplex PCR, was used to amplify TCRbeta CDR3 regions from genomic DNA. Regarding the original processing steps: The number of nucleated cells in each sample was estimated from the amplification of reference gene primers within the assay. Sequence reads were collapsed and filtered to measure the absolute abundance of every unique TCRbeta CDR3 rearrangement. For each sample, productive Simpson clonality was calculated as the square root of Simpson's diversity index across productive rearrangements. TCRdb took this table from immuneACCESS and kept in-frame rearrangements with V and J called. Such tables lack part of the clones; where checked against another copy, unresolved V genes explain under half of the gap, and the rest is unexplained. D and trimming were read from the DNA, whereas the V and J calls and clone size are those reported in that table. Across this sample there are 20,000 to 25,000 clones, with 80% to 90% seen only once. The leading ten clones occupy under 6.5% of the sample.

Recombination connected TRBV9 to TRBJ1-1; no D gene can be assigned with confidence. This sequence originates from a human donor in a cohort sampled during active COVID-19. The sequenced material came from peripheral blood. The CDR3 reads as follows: CASSAVSGVNTEAFF. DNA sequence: TGTGCCAGCAGCGCTGTGTCGGGTGTCAACACTGAAGCTTTCTTT.